Listed here are 5 T cell receptor beta chains from one sample, sequenced in a study of response to subunit inactivated influenza vaccine. One entry per CDR3 protein results from TCRdb running MiXCR on the RT-PCR reads. Among roughly 670,000 distinct CDR3 sequences, 12% to 15% were seen once, and the ten largest hold less than 8.5%. The sample was PBMCs from blood, taken 14 to 15 days before vaccination. The receptors were gathered from a man between 45 and 60 years old who received an inactivated influenza vaccine.

The chain recombines TRBV14 with TRBJ2-7, with no clear D. The V gene lost 4 bases and the J gene lost 4 bases, with 11 bases spanning the gap. The V gene's germline CDR1 is SGHDN and CDR2 FVKESK. This CDR3 is built from 13 residues. The CDR3 coding sequence is TGTGCCAGCAGCCCTTCCCTCGGGTACGAGCAGTACTTC. This codes for CASSPSLGYEQYF.

V is TRBV5-1 and J is TRBJ2-7, with 8 positions matching TRBD1. Germline V CDR1 and CDR2: SGHRS, YFSETQ. CDR3 length equals 16 residues. The ends lost 7 bases at V and 3 bases at J; junction bases unmatched: 15. In DNA form, the CDR3 reads TGCGCCAGCTCACTTAGTTCCGGACAGGGCGACTACGAGCAGTACTTC. It is translated as CASSLSSGQGDYEQYF.

Only a few counts were recorded for this clonotype. The chain recombines TRBV20-1 with TRBJ2-7, with TRBD1 identical over 8 bases. The CDR3 loop spans 13 amino acids. The germline V gene encodes CDR1 DFQATT and CDR2 SNEGSKA (reference sequence). With 3 bases clipped from V and 4 bases from J, the junction kept 5 bases outside the gene matches. The CDR3 loop reads CSARDRDRYEQYF. The CDR3 DNA follows: TGCAGTGCTAGGGACCGGGACAGGTACGAGCAGTACTTC.

V gene TRBV29-1 combines with J gene TRBJ1-1; D perhaps matches TRBD1 (6 bases). The CDR3 extends over 14 amino acids. Germline CDR1 and CDR2: SQVTM and ANQGSEA. Trimming left V 6 bases short and J 1 base short, with 15 bases between. The CDR3 loop is CSVRGGQRNTEAFF. Here the CDR3 DNA reads TGCAGCGTCCGGGGCGGACAGAGGAACACTGAAGCTTTCTTT.

This chain links TRBV5-1 with TRBJ2-3, with D tentatively TRBD2 (7 bases). V lost 0 bases and J 0 bases, leaving 11 bases between the germline ends. The CDR3 extends over 16 amino acids. In germline, CDR1 is SGHRS, CDR2 YFSETQ. CDR3 in DNA: TGCGCCAGCAGCTTGGCGCGGGGGCGAAGCACAGATACGCAGTATTTT. Translation gives CASSLARGRSTDTQYF.